These 23 T cell receptor beta chains were sequenced from one sample in a study of CD8 T cells in Susac syndrome. An input of about 0.5 to 1 ug of RNA was subjected to reverse transcription using random hexamers. TCRdb re-called the immunoSEQ multiplex PCR reads through MiXCR, storing one row per CDR3 protein. The sample contains approximately 190,000 distinct CDR3 sequences, approximately 96% of which appear only once. Sequencing used CD4+ T cells from PBMCs. The receptor source for this set is a human donor with Susac syndrome.

CDR3 DNA sequence: TGTGCCAGCAGCGTAGGGCTAGCGGGGGGCCACACCTACAATGAGCAGTTCTTC. Amino acids: CASSVGLAGGHTYNEQFF. This chain joins TRBV9 and TRBJ2-1; 11 bases are a match to TRBD2. The germline CDR1 and CDR2 sequences are SGDLS and YYNGEE. V lost 0 bases and J lost 2; bases outside the gene matches: 7. This CDR3 has 18 residues.

The gene calls are TRBV20-1 and TRBJ1-2; 8 bases align to TRBD1. Germline V lookup: CDR1 DFQATT, CDR2 SNEGSKA (reference sequence). The CDR3 has 14 residues. The ends lost 1 base at V and 5 bases at J; junction bases unmatched: 6. CDR3 amino acids: CSARVPGGAYGYTF. The CDR3 coding sequence is TGCAGTGCTAGAGTACCAGGGGGCGCTTATGGCTACACCTTC.

The gene calls are TRBV4-3 and TRBJ2-5; D perhaps matches TRBD1 (5 bases). The V and J ends lost 0 bases and 2 bases respectively, with 13 bases between them. Looked up from germline, CDR1 is LGHNA and CDR2 is YSLEER. The CDR3 spans 16 residues. In nucleotides, the CDR3 is TGCGCCAGCAGCCAAGATACAGGATGGAGACAAGAGACCCAGTACTTC. It translates to CASSQDTGWRQETQYF.

The chain links TRBV5-5 to TRBJ1-2, with a tentative D call TRBD1 (5 bases). CDR3 length equals 15 residues. V gave up 2 bases and J gave up 4 bases, with 15 bases separating them. CDR1 is SGHKS and CDR2 is YYEKEE in the germline V gene (reference sequence). The CDR3 is CASSLQETGIYGYTF. The CDR3 coding sequence is TGTGCCAGCAGCTTACAGGAAACTGGCATCTATGGCTACACCTTC.

This rearrangement joins TRBV29-1 to TRBJ2-2, with a weak D call TRBD2 (5 bases). Trimming left V 4 bases short and J 2 bases short, with 11 bases between. CDR1 and CDR2 from the germline V gene are SQVTM and ANQGSEA. The CDR3 extends over 14 amino acids. CDR3 sequence (DNA): TGCAGCGTTGCCAACGGGGTAAACACCGGGGAGCTGTTTTTT. This encodes CSVANGVNTGELFF.

This chain connects TRBV20-1 to TRBJ2-1; D not resolved. CDR1 DFQATT and CDR2 SNEGSKA come from the germline V gene (reference sequence). V dropped 3 bases and J dropped 6 bases, with 12 bases sitting between them. There are 13 residues in the CDR3. The CDR3 loop reads CSASTETFNEQFF. The CDR3 region has the DNA TGCAGTGCTAGTACTGAAACCTTCAATGAGCAGTTCTTC.

The chain has TRBV5-1 and TRBJ1-2, with 11 bases matching TRBD1. The CDR3 extends over 18 amino acids. The germline V gene encodes CDR1 SGHRS and CDR2 YFSETQ. V lost 5 bases and J lost 0; bases outside the gene matches: 12. The CDR3 DNA follows: TGCGCCAGCAGATTCGGACAGGGGGCCCAATCGACTAACTATGGCTACACCTTC. Translating it yields CASRFGQGAQSTNYGYTF.

This CDR3 is CAWSVGIYGYTF. In DNA form, the CDR3 reads TGTGCCTGGAGTGTAGGGATCTATGGCTACACCTTC. The chain joins TRBV30 to TRBJ1-2, with no clear D. The CDR3 covers 12 residues. V lost 0 bases and J lost 4, with 6 bases in between. Germline CDR1 GTSNPN, CDR2 SVGIG (reference sequence).

This clonotype has just one count. The rearrangement uses TRBV4-2 and TRBJ1-2, with a possible D match to TRBD1 (6 bases). The CDR3 contains 17 residues. Germline V lookup: CDR1 LGHNA, CDR2 YNFKEQ. Trimming stripped 0 bases from V and 4 bases from J, with 18 bases between. The CDR3 nucleotides are TGTGCCAGCAGCCAAGATGGGACCCAGGGGACGGGCTATGGCTACACCTTC. Protein product: CASSQDGTQGTGYGYTF.

V and J are TRBV30 and TRBJ1-3; TRBD1 is a possible D gene (5 bases). Germline values: CDR1 GTSNPN, CDR2 SVGIG (reference sequence). Trimming removed 5 bases from V and 6 bases from J, with 17 bases in between. The CDR3 totals 14 residues. This CDR3 is CAWDNDVGENTIYF. In DNA, the CDR3 is TGTGCCTGGGACAATGACGTGGGGGAAAACACCATATATTTT.

J is TRBJ2-1 and V is TRBV11-2; 11 nucleotides agree with TRBD2. Germline V gene sequence: CDR1 SGHAT, CDR2 FQNNGV. The V gene end was trimmed by 6 bases and the J gene end by 7 bases; junction bases not matched to a gene: 8. The CDR3 is 15 residues long. CDR3 amino acids: CASSHSGGGRNEQFF. In nucleotides, the CDR3 is TGTGCCAGCAGTCATAGCGGGGGGGGGAGGAATGAGCAGTTCTTC.

V is TRBV29-1 and J is TRBJ2-7, with 7 nucleotides matching TRBD1. CDR1 is SQVTM, CDR2 ANQGSEA, per germline. The CDR3 has 12 residues. J gave up 3 bases and V 7 bases, and 6 bases lay outside the gene matches. The CDR3, as DNA: TGCAGCGGACGGGACAGCCGCTACGAGCAGTACTTC. It codes for CSGRDSRYEQYF.

This sequence joins TRBV4-1 and TRBJ1-6, with 8 positions matching TRBD1. Trimming cost V 0 bases and J 6 bases; bases outside gene matches: 4. Germline V gives CDR1 MGHRA, CDR2 YSYEKL. The CDR3 contains 16 residues. CDR3 coding DNA: TGCGCCAGCAGCCAAGAGGACAGGGCGGCTAATTCACCCCTCCACTTT. As protein: CASSQEDRAANSPLHF.

This chain joins TRBV28 and TRBJ2-3, with a tentative D call TRBD1 (5 bases). Trimming removed 5 bases at V and 6 bases at J, with 18 bases between. The CDR3 has 15 amino acids. Germline V gives CDR1 MDHEN, CDR2 SYDVKM. CDR3 region: CASSPHGQGEDTQYF. The CDR3 DNA reads TGTGCCAGCAGTCCTCACGGTCAGGGCGAGGATACGCAGTATTTT. Looking up the rest from reference TRBV28 and TRBJ2-3 gives the full variable domain: DVKVTQSSRYLVKRTGEKVFLECVQDMDHENMFWYRQDPGLGLRLIYFSYDVKMKEKGDIPEGYSVSREKKERFSLILESASTNQTSMYLCASSPHGQGEDTQYFGPGTRLTVL.

The chain recombines TRBV24-1 with TRBJ2-3; 7 nucleotides match TRBD1. This CDR3 contains 16 residues. The V gene end was trimmed by 4 bases and the J gene end by 0 bases; junction bases not matched to a gene: 6. CDR1 is KGHDR, CDR2 SFDVKD, per germline. CDR3 nucleotide sequence: TGTGCCACCAGTGACCGAACAGGGGTTAGCACAGATACGCAGTATTTT. Protein sequence: CATSDRTGVSTDTQYF.

The V gene is TRBV6-2 or TRBV6-3, the J gene TRBJ2-7, with a possible D match to TRBD1 (6 bases). The CDR3 runs 16 residues. Per the germline V gene, CDR1 is MNHEY and CDR2 is SVGEGT. Trimming left V 6 bases short and J 3 bases short, with 21 bases between. Written as DNA, the CDR3 is TGTGCCAGCAGCAAAACGGACAGCCCAACCCTCTACGAGCAGTACTTC. Amino acids: CASSKTDSPTLYEQYF.

This clonotype occurred a few times. The V gene is TRBV5-4, the J gene TRBJ2-3; D remains ambiguous. CDR3 length equals 12 residues. Trimming removed 0 bases from V and 2 bases from J, with 1 base in between. From germline, CDR1 is SGHNT and CDR2 YYREEE (reference sequence). The CDR3 nucleotides are TGTGCCAGCAGCTTGGCCACAGATACGCAGTATTTT. It codes for CASSLATDTQYF. The full variable domain, in which reference TRBV5-4 and TRBJ2-3 provide the parts outside the CDR3, is ETGVTQSPTHLIKTRGQQVTLRCSSQSGHNTVSWYQQALGQGPQFIFQYYREEENGRGNFPPRFSGLQFPNYSSELNVNALELDDSALYLCASSLATDTQYFGPGTRLTVL.

The chain links TRBV2 to TRBJ1-2; D perhaps matches TRBD1 (5 bases). V lost 7 bases to trimming and J lost 4 bases, with 10 bases between them. Germline CDR1 and CDR2: SNHLY and FYNNEI. CDR3 length equals 12 residues. CDR3 nucleotide sequence: TGTGCCAGCACCCCGGGACCCTATGGCTACACCTTC. This sequence encodes CASTPGPYGYTF. The whole variable domain, remainder taken from reference TRBV2 and TRBJ1-2, is EPEVTQTPSHQVTQMGQEVILRCVPISNHLYFYWYRQILGQKVEFLVSFYNNEISEKSEIFDDQFSVERPDGSNFTLKIRSTKLEDSAMYFCASTPGPYGYTFGSGTRLTVV.

V gene TRBV12-3 or TRBV12-4 combines with J gene TRBJ2-5; a weak D match, TRBD2 (6 bases). Deletions cut 6 bases from V and 5 bases from J, with 13 bases between. The CDR3 totals 13 residues. The CDR3 DNA reads as TGTGCCAGCAGCTCCGGACTATTGGAGACCCAGTACTTC. The encoded protein is CASSSGLLETQYF.

V gene TRBV5-6 combines with J gene TRBJ2-7, with TRBD2 as a possible D gene (6 bases). CDR3 size: 11 residues. V lost 5 bases and J lost 6, with 9 bases in between. The V gene's germline CDR1 is SGHDT and CDR2 YYEEEE. DNA for the CDR3: TGTGCCAGCAGTAGCGGCGGCGAGCAGTACTTC. This codes for CASSSGGEQYF.

The rearrangement links TRBV12-3 or TRBV12-4 to TRBJ2-6; no clear D gene. The V and J ends lost 1 base and 2 bases respectively, with 15 bases between them. The CDR3 extends over 18 amino acids. CDR3 residues: CASSLERALFTGANVLTF. As DNA, the CDR3 is TGTGCCAGCAGTTTAGAAAGAGCCCTTTTTACTGGGGCCAACGTCCTGACTTTC.

The rearrangement joins TRBV12-3 or TRBV12-4 to TRBJ1-5; unclear D gene. The germline V and J ends were trimmed by 4 bases and 0 bases, with 10 bases remaining between them. This CDR3 has 15 residues. CDR3 in DNA: TGTGCCAGCAGTTCGACGGATTATAGCAATCAGCCCCAGCATTTT. This encodes CASSSTDYSNQPQHF.

The V and J genes are TRBV12-3 or TRBV12-4 and TRBJ1-1; D is unresolved. The CDR3 loop spans 16 amino acids. Deletions cut 6 bases from V and 4 bases from J, with 21 bases between. CDR3 DNA sequence: TGTGCCAGCAGCCACCGGAAGACTTCCGAAGGCACTGAAGCTTTCTTT. Protein: CASSHRKTSEGTEAFF.